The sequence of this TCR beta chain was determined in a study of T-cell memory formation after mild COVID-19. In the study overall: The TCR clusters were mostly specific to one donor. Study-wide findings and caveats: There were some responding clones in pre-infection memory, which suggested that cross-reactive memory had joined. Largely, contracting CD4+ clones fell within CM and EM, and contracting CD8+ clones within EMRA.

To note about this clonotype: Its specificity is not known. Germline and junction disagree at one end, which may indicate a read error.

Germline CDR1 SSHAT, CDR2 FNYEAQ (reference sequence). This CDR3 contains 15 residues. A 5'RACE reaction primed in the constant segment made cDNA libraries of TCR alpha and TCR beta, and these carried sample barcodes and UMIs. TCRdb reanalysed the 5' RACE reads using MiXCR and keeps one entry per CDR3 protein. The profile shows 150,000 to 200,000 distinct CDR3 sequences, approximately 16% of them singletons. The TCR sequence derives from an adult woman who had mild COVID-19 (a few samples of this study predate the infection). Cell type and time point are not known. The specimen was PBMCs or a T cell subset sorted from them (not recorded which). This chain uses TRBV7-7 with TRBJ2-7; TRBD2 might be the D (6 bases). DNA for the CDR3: TGTGCTAGCAGTCCCGGGGGTTGGGGATCCTACGAGCAGTACTTC. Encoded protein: CASSPGGWGSYEQYF.